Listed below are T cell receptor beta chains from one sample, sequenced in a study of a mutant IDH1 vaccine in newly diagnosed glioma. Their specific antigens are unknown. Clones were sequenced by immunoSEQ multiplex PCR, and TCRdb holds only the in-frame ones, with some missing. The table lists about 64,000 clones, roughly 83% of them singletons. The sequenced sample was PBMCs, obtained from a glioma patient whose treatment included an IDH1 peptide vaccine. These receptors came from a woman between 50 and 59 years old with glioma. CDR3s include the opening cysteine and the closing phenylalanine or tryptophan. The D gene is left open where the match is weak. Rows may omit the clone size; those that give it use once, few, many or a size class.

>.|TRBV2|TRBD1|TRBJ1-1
TGTGCCAGCAGCCTGGACAGGGGATTAAACACTGAAGCTTTCTTT
CASSLDRGLNTEAFF
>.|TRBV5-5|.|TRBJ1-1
TGTGCCAGCAGCTTCCACGGGGGTGAAGCTTTCTTT
CASSFHGGEAFF
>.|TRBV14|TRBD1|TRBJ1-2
TGTGCCAGCAGCCAAGCCGGGACAGGGATCTATGGCTACACCTTC
CASSQAGTGIYGYTF
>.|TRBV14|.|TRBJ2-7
TGTGCCAGCAGCCCGTCCTACGAGCAGTACTTC
CASSPSYEQYF
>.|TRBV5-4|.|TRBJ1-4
TGTGCCAGCAGCTTGGAACGGCGGAATGAAAAACTGTTTTTT
CASSLERRNEKLFF
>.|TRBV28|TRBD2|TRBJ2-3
TGTGCCAGCAGTTCCTGGACTAGCGGGGTCGCAGATACGCAGTATTTT
CASSSWTSGVADTQYF
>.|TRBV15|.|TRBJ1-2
TGTGCCACCACAGGGGCAAACTATGGCTACACCTTC
CATTGANYGYTF
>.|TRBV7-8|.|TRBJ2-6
TGTGCCAGCAGCCCGGACTGGTCTGGGGCCAACGTCCTGACTTTC
CASSPDWSGANVLTF
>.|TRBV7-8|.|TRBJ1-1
TGTGCCAGCAGCTCGGAACAGCTGACTGAAGCTTTCTTT
CASSSEQLTEAFF
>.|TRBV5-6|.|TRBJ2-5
TGTGCCAGCAGCGCGGCCCCCCAAGAGACCCAGTACTTC
CASSAAPQETQYF
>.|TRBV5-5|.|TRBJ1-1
TGTGCCAGCAGCTTGGATGCGGGAATGAACACTGAAGCTTTCTTT
CASSLDAGMNTEAFF
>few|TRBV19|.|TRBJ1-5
TGTGCCAGTACCGTGACAGGAGATAGCAATCAGCCCCAGCATTTT
CASTVTGDSNQPQHF
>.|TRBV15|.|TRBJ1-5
TGTGCCACCAGCAGAAAAAGGGAAGGGGATCAGCCCCAGCATTTT
CATSRKREGDQPQHF
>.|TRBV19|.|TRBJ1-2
TGTGCCAGTAGTACCGTCAGGGCCTATGGCTACACCTTC
CASSTVRAYGYTF
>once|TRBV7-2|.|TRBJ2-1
TGTGCCAGCAGCTTACTATATTCGGGGCTAGAGCAGTTCTTC
CASSLLYSGLEQFF
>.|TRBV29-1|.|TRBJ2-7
TGCAGCGCTTGGACAGAAACCTACGAGCAGTACTTC
CSAWTETYEQYF
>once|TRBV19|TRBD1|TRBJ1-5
TGTGCCAGTACCGGCCGCGACAGGGGTCATCAGCCCCAGCATTTT
CASTGRDRGHQPQHF
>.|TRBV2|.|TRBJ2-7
TGTGCCGTAGACCGGACTCCAGGATCTTACGAGCAGTACTTC
CAVDRTPGSYEQYF
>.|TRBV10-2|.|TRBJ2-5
TGCGCCAGCAGTGTACTAGGACAAGAGACCCAGTACTTC
CASSVLGQETQYF
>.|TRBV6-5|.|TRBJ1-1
TGTGCCAGCAGTACCGGGACGGCAAACACTGAAGCTTTCTTT
CASSTGTANTEAFF
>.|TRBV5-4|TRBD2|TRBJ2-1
TGTGCCAGCAGCTTCACCCGAGCGGGGGCGTCCTACAATGAGCAGTTCTTC
CASSFTRAGASYNEQFF
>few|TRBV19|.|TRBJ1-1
TGTGCCAGTAGTATTGGCAGGGCGAGCACTGAAGCTTTCTTT
CASSIGRASTEAFF
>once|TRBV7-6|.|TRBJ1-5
TGTGCCAGCAGCTTAAGTCAGGAGGGGCAGCCCCAGCATTTT
CASSLSQEGQPQHF
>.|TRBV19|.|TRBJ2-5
TGTGCCAGTAGCAATCAACTAGGGGAGACCCAGTACTTC
CASSNQLGETQYF
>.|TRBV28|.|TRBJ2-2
TGTGCCAGCACCGCGAACACCGGGGAGCTGTTTTTT
CASTANTGELFF
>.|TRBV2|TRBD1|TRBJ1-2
TGTGCCAGCGCGGGACAGACAAATGAGGGCTACACCTTC
CASAGQTNEGYTF
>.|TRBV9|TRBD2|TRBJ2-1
TGTGCCAGCAGCGTAGTGGCTAGCGGGTACAATGAGCAGTTCTTC
CASSVVASGYNEQFF
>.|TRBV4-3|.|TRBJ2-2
TGCGCCAGCAGCCACAGGGGATATCCTAACACCGGGGAGCTGTTTTTT
CASSHRGYPNTGELFF
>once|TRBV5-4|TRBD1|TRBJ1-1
TGTGCCAGCAGCTCATACAGGGGAACTTGGACTGAAGCTTTCTTT
CASSSYRGTWTEAFF
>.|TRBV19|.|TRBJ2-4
TGTGCCAGTAGTACCTGGGGGGCGGGGCAAGACATTCAGTACTTC
CASSTWGAGQDIQYF
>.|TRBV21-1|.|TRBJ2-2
TGTGCCAGCAGCAACCGGGAACTTCCCCGGGAGCTGTTTTTT
CASSNRELPRELFF
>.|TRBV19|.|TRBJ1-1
TGTGCCAGTAGGCCAGGCGCAACGACTGAAGCTTTCTTT
CASRPGATTEAFF
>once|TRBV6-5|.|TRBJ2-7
TGTGCCAGCAGTCTGACTGGGACCCTCTACGAGCAGTACTTC
CASSLTGTLYEQYF
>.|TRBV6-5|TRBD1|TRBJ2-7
TGTGCCAGCAGTCGGGACAGGTCCTACGAGCAGTACTTC
CASSRDRSYEQYF
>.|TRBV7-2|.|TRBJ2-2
TGTGCCAGCAGCCCCCGACCCTCCTCCGGGGGCACCGGGGAGCTGTTTTTT
CASSPRPSSGGTGELFF
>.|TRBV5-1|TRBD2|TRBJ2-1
TGCGCCAGCAGCCCTAGCGGGGGGGCCTACAATGAGCAGTTCTTC
CASSPSGGAYNEQFF
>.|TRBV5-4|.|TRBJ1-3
TGTGCCAGCAGCTTGGACAGCTCTGGAAACACCATATATTTT
CASSLDSSGNTIYF
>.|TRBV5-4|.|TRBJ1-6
TGTGCCAGCAGCTTGGACCCGGACGAGGGGTGGAATTCACCCCTCCACTTT
CASSLDPDEGWNSPLHF
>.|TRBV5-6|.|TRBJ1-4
TGTGCCAGCAGCCCGACGTTGGGGAGCGAAAAACTGTTTTTT
CASSPTLGSEKLFF
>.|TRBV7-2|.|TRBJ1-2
TGTGCCAGCAGCCCCTGGGGGAATTCGGGCTATGGCTACACCTTC
CASSPWGNSGYGYTF
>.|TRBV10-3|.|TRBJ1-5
TGTGCCATCACCCGAAGGAAGGACACCCGGCCTTATAGCAATCAGCCCCAGCATTTT
CAITRRKDTRPYSNQPQHF
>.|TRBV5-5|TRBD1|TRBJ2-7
TGTGCCAGCAGTTTAGCGGCAGGGGGCCCCTACGAGCAGTACTTC
CASSLAAGGPYEQYF
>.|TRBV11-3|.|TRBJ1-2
TGTGCCAGCAGCCCGAGCCGGGACACCGCCGGAGACACCTTC
CASSPSRDTAGDTF
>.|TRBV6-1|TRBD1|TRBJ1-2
TGTGCCAGCAGTGAAGCGGGACAGATCAATGGCTACACCTTC
CASSEAGQINGYTF
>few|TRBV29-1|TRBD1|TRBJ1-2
TGCAGCGATACCGGGACAGGGAATGGCTACACCTTC
CSDTGTGNGYTF
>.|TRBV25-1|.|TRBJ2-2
TGTGCCAGCAGTCTTACCGGGGAGCTGTTTTTT
CASSLTGELFF
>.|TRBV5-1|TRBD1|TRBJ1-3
TGCGCCAGCAGCCCGGAGACAGGGGGAATCTCTGGAAACACCATATATTTT
CASSPETGGISGNTIYF
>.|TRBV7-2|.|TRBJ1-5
TGTGCCAGCAGCCCCCGAGGGGGAGGCCAGCCCCAGCATTTT
CASSPRGGGQPQHF
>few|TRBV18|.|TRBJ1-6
TGTGCCAGCTCACCCACTGTCAGGGGCACCGATTCACCCCTCCACTTT
CASSPTVRGTDSPLHF
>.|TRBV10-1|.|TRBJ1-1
TGCGCCAGCAGTGCAGTTATTCCGGCCACTGAAGCTTTCTTT
CASSAVIPATEAFF
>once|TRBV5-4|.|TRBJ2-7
TGTGCCAGCAGCCACGGGGGGCCCTCCTACGAGCAGTACTTC
CASSHGGPSYEQYF
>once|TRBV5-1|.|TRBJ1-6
TGCGCCACTCATCCGGGGGGCCCCCAAGGCACCCTCCACTTT
CATHPGGPQGTLHF